This T cell receptor (beta chain) was found in a study of vaccination effects on CD4 cells after COVID-19. Using viral peptide pools, the ViraFEST assay grew out antigen-specific CD4+ T cells prior to sequencing. Isolating CD4+ T cells followed 9 to 10 days of culture. Vaccine recipients lacked prior SARS-CoV-2 infection and had negative nucleocapsid antibodies. Data came from immunoSEQ multiplex PCR; TCRdb stores just in-frame clones and leaves some out. This sample carries more than 20,000 clones, about 74% of them seen once, and the ten largest clones take approximately 3.5%. The CDR3 contains 13 residues. Per the germline V gene, CDR1 is SGHRS and CDR2 is YFSETQ. The ends were cut back, 8 bases at V and 0 bases at J, with 9 bases in the middle. Worth noting for this clone: The antigen is unknown.

J is TRBJ2-1 and V is TRBV5-1, with a tentative D call TRBD1 (5 bases). This receptor was obtained from a human donor who received a COVID-19 vaccine. The sample consisted of CD4+ T cells from PBMCs cultured with SARS-CoV-2 spike peptides, taken before COVID-19 vaccination. The CDR3 bases are TGCGCCAGTACAGGAAGCTCCTACAATGAGCAGTTCTTC. It yields the protein CASTGSSYNEQFF.